Shown below are 18 T cell receptor beta chains from a single sample sequenced in a study of blood T cell repertoires in COVID-19 (dated by TCRdb to 2019 to 2021). Receptors were amplified or captured by the immunoSEQ multiplex PCR assay. In its TCRdb copy, this immuneACCESS table keeps in-frame sequences only and misses some clones. Where compared with another copy, unresolved V genes explain less than half of these, and the others have no known cause. This sample comprises 150,000 to 250,000 clones, roughly four fifths of them detected only once. 6% to 8% of the sample goes to the ten largest clones. Material: peripheral blood. The receptors were sampled from a human donor with acute or convalescent COVID-19. The donor label of this sample is uncertain.

This clone was found once. This chain uses TRBV24-1 with TRBJ2-3; 7 positions agree with TRBD1. The CDR3 extends over 20 amino acids. Looked up from germline, CDR1 is KGHDR and CDR2 is SFDVKD. Germline trimming cut 5 bases from V and 1 base from J; bases unmatched to any gene: 20. The CDR3 sequence: CATSGRIDRVGSLGTDTQYF. As DNA, the CDR3 is TGTGCCACCAGTGGACGTATCGACAGGGTGGGGAGTCTAGGCACAGATACGCAGTATTTT.

The chain uses TRBV6-1 and TRBJ2-7, with D unresolved. The CDR3 spans 14 residues. Deletions cut 1 base from V and 2 bases from J, with 9 bases between. CDR1 is MNHNS and CDR2 is SASEGT in the germline V gene. The CDR3 DNA reads TGTGCCAGCAGTGAAGGGGCAGCCCCCTACGAGCAGTACTTC. It codes for CASSEGAAPYEQYF.

The chain recombines TRBV20-1 with TRBJ2-1; TRBD2 agrees at 11 bases. The V and J ends lost 3 bases and 0 bases, in that order; junction bases with no gene match: 19. This CDR3 has 21 amino acids. Germline CDR1 reads DFQATT; CDR2 reads SNEGSKA (reference sequence). CDR3 sequence (DNA): TGCAGTGCTAGTCCCCTAGTAGCGGGAGGGGGTAGGCAGAGCTCCTACAATGAGCAGTTCTTC. As protein: CSASPLVAGGGRQSSYNEQFF.

The chain is built from TRBV19 and TRBJ2-4, with a possible D match to TRBD1 (6 bases). With 4 bases removed from V and 6 bases from J, the gap between germline ends came to 13 bases. Germline V CDR1 and CDR2: LNHDA, SQIVND (reference sequence). The CDR3 totals 14 residues. The CDR3 DNA sequence: TGTGCCAGTAGTACCAGGGGCGCAGGAAACATTCAGTACTTC. This encodes CASSTRGAGNIQYF.

The chain carries TRBV7-3 and TRBJ2-5; TRBD1 matches 8 bases. The junction had 3 bases not matched to a gene; V was cut back by 2 bases and J by 4 bases. The CDR3 is 14 amino acids. CDR1 and CDR2 (germline): SGHTA, FQGTGA. The DNA for the CDR3 is TGTGCCAGCAGCTTATCCGGGACAGGAGAGACCCAGTACTTC. Translating it yields CASSLSGTGETQYF. The whole variable domain, remainder taken from reference TRBV7-3 and TRBJ2-5, is GAGVSQTPSNKVTEKGKYVELRCDPISGHTALYWYRQSLGQGPEFLIYFQGTGAADDSGLPNDRFFAVRPEGSVSTLKIQRTERGDSAVYLCASSLSGTGETQYFGPGTRLLVL.

This clone was seen just once. This chain links TRBV5-6 with TRBJ2-3; a possible D gene is TRBD2 (5 bases). CDR1 and CDR2 (germline): SGHDT, YYEEEE. The CDR3 is made up of 13 amino acids. The V end lost 5 bases, the J end lost 2 bases, and 9 bases lay between the germline ends. In nucleotides, the CDR3 is TGTGCCAGCAGTTGGAGGCTCACAGATACGCAGTATTTT. This encodes CASSWRLTDTQYF.

The genes are TRBV6-1 and TRBJ1-5; D possibly corresponds to TRBD1 (6 bases). This CDR3 region has 16 residues. CDR1 is MNHNS, CDR2 SASEGT, per germline. The V gene lost 2 bases and the J gene lost 7 bases, with 18 bases spanning the gap. CDR3 coding DNA: TGTGCCAGCAGTGAAAATTCTGCAGGGGCAGGGCAGCCCCAGCATTTT. Translating it yields CASSENSAGAGQPQHF.

This clone appeared once. The V and J genes are TRBV7-2 and TRBJ2-4; D remains ambiguous. In germline, CDR1 is SGHTA, CDR2 FQGNSA. The CDR3 is made up of 14 amino acids. Deletions cut 6 bases from V and 0 bases from J, with 9 bases between. This chain's CDR3 is CASSGRLAKNIQYF. The CDR3 region has the DNA TGTGCCAGCAGTGGGCGTCTAGCCAAAAACATTCAGTACTTC.

The chain combines TRBV24-1 with TRBJ1-5; D uncertain. V gave up 5 bases and J gave up 0 bases, with 7 bases separating them. Germline lookup yields CDR1 KGHDR and CDR2 SFDVKD. The CDR3 has 14 amino acids. CDR3 protein: CATSGEYSNQPQHF. The CDR3 DNA reads TGTGCCACCAGTGGAGAATATAGCAATCAGCCCCAGCATTTT.

The rearrangement links TRBV2 to TRBJ2-7; a possible D gene is TRBD1 (5 bases). The germline V and J ends were trimmed by 3 bases and 4 bases, with 16 bases remaining between them. CDR3 length: 15 residues. From germline, CDR1 is SNHLY and CDR2 FYNNEI. The CDR3, as DNA: TGTGCCAGCAGTGACCAGGGTAGGGGCGGTTACGAGCAGTACTTC. Amino acid sequence: CASSDQGRGGYEQYF.

This clone occurred once. The CDR3 DNA reads as TGCGCCAGCAGCCAAGACAGTGGTGGTACATACTCTGGGGCCAACGTCCTGACTTTC. This sequence encodes CASSQDSGGTYSGANVLTF. The chain joins TRBV4-3 to TRBJ2-6; D remains unclear. Germline V gene data show CDR1 as LGHNA and CDR2 as YSLEER. V shed 0 bases and J shed 0 bases, with 15 bases lying between them. The CDR3 is 19 amino acids.

This clone was observed a few times. J is TRBJ1-5 and V is TRBV6-6; TRBD1 agrees at 12 bases. CDR1 MNHNY and CDR2 SVGAGI come from the germline V gene (reference sequence). This CDR3 comprises 18 residues. The junction had 10 bases not matched to a gene; V was cut back by 5 bases and J by 2 bases. The CDR3: CASSQGQGAIFGNQPQHF. CDR3 nucleotide sequence: TGTGCCAGCAGTCAGGGACAGGGGGCAATTTTCGGCAATCAGCCCCAGCATTTT.

The chain recombines TRBV5-6 with TRBJ2-3; 11 nucleotides align to TRBD2. The CDR3 has 18 residues. J lost 1 base, V lost 1 base, and 8 bases had no gene match. Germline CDR1 reads SGHDT; CDR2 reads YYEEEE. CDR3 sequence: CASSLTSGSPFRTDTQYF. CDR3 bases: TGTGCCAGCAGCTTGACTAGCGGGAGTCCCTTCCGCACAGATACGCAGTATTTT.

The chain uses TRBV5-8 and TRBJ2-2; D remains unclear. Germline CDR1 SGHTS, CDR2 YDEGEE. Between the trimmed V and J ends, which lost 2 bases and 0 bases, there was a span of 11 bases. The CDR3 spans 16 residues. The CDR3 sequence is CASSFVSTTNTGELFF. In nucleotides, the CDR3 is TGTGCCAGCAGCTTTGTATCAACTACGAACACCGGGGAGCTGTTTTTT. The entire variable domain, with the rest obtained from reference TRBV5-8 and TRBJ2-2, is as follows: EAGVTQSPTHLIKTRGQQATLRCSPISGHTSVYWYQQALGLGLQFLLWYDEGEERNRGNFPPRFSGRQFPNYSSELNVNALELEDSALYLCASSFVSTTNTGELFFGEGSRLTVL.

The chain uses TRBV9 and TRBJ2-2; D is possibly TRBD2 (6 bases). Germline V lookup: CDR1 SGDLS, CDR2 YYNGEE. This CDR3 spans 16 amino acids. The V gene lost 3 bases and the J gene lost 0 bases, with 12 bases spanning the gap. CDR3 nucleotides: TGTGCCAGCAGCGGAACTAGCTTTGCGAACACCGGGGAGCTGTTTTTT. Encoded protein: CASSGTSFANTGELFF.

V gene TRBV5-1 combines with J gene TRBJ2-5; D is possibly TRBD1 (6 bases). Trimming shortened V by 4 bases and J by 0 bases, and 13 bases separated the two germline ends. Germline V gene data show CDR1 as SGHRS and CDR2 as YFSETQ. The CDR3 is 15 amino acids. The CDR3 here is CASSIHGTNQETQYF. The CDR3 DNA reads TGCGCCAGCAGCATACATGGGACAAACCAAGAGACCCAGTACTTC.

J is TRBJ2-1 and V is TRBV12-3 or TRBV12-4, with D unresolved. The CDR3 is 12 residues long. The V end was cut by 2 bases, the J end by 8 bases, with 7 bases between. CDR3 nucleotides: TGTGCCAGCAGTTTAAATTCATATGAGCAGTTCTTC. This sequence encodes CASSLNSYEQFF.

This chain connects TRBV28 to TRBJ2-1; 7 nucleotides line up with TRBD1. Germline values: CDR1 MDHEN, CDR2 SYDVKM. The CDR3 is made up of 14 amino acids. The trim removed 5 bases at V and 7 bases at J, leaving 8 bases unmatched. In DNA form, the CDR3 reads TGTGCCAGCAGTCCGTGGGACAGTTCTAATGAGCAGTTCTTC. Its protein product is CASSPWDSSNEQFF.